The 7 T cell receptor beta chains given below trace back to one sample, sequenced in a study of blood T cell repertoires in COVID-19. This table comes from immunoSEQ multiplex PCR, and its TCRdb copy is limited to in-frame clones, with some not included. Seen here are under 250,000 clones, approximately 90% observed once, and the top ten hold 1.5% to 2%. Input material: PBMCs or T cells enriched from blood (not recorded which). These receptor sequences come from a man aged 40-55 years who had recovered from COVID-19.

This rearrangement joins TRBV9 to TRBJ2-7, with D possibly being TRBD1 (5 bases). Trimming pared 0 bases from V and 5 bases from J, leaving 15 bases between. This CDR3 comprises 15 residues. The germline V gene has CDR1 SGDLS and CDR2 YYNGEE. DNA for the CDR3: TGTGCCAGCAGCGTAGATTGGGGCCCACTTAACGAGCAGTACTTC. Encoded protein: CASSVDWGPLNEQYF.

The chain links TRBV9 to TRBJ2-7; 7 bases match TRBD2. J lost 2 bases, V lost 1 base, and 3 bases had no gene match. This CDR3 has 14 amino acids. Germline loops: CDR1 SGDLS, CDR2 YYNGEE. The CDR3, as DNA: TGTGCCAGCAGCGTAACTAGCGACCCCTACGAGCAGTACTTC. It yields the protein CASSVTSDPYEQYF.

The rearrangement joins TRBV7-2 to TRBJ2-1, with 12 bases matching TRBD1. The germline CDR1 and CDR2 sequences are SGHTA and FQGNSA. The CDR3 covers 15 residues. With 8 bases clipped from V and 9 bases from J, the junction kept 11 bases outside the gene matches. In DNA form, the CDR3 reads TGTGCCAGCGATCGATGGGGACAGGGGGCCAGTGAGCAGTTCTTC. The encoded protein is CASDRWGQGASEQFF.

The chain is built from TRBV7-6 and TRBJ2-3; 8 bases match TRBD2. Germline V gene sequence: CDR1 SGHVS, CDR2 FNYEAQ. CDR3 size: 17 residues. The ends lost 4 bases at V and 0 bases at J; junction bases unmatched: 9. The CDR3 coding sequence is TGTGCCAGCAGCTCAACCCTACTAGCGGCTAGCACAGATACGCAGTATTTT. Amino acid sequence: CASSSTLLAASTDTQYF.

V usage is TRBV19 and J usage is TRBJ1-1; D unclear. CDR1 is LNHDA, CDR2 SQIVND, per germline (reference sequence). CDR3 length equals 15 residues. V was trimmed by 1 base and J by 6 bases, leaving 15 bases between them. This CDR3 reads CASSIVPGMYAEAFF. Here the CDR3 DNA reads TGTGCCAGTAGTATAGTGCCCGGGATGTATGCTGAAGCTTTCTTT. Full variable domain (outside the CDR3, taken from reference TRBV19 and TRBJ1-1): DGGITQSPKYLFRKEGQNVTLSCEQNLNHDAMYWYRQDPGQGLRLIYYSQIVNDFQKGDIAEGYSVSREKKESFPLTVTSAQKNPTAFYLCASSIVPGMYAEAFFGQGTRLTVV.

This clone appeared a single time. This rearrangement joins TRBV7-2 to TRBJ2-2, with 7 bases that match TRBD2. The CDR3 is 15 amino acids. J lost 6 bases, V lost 2 bases, and 6 bases had no gene match. Germline loops: CDR1 SGHTA, CDR2 FQGNSA. For the CDR3, the DNA is TGTGCCAGCAGCTTAATGCACGGGAGGCCCGGGGAGCTGTTTTTT. It translates to CASSLMHGRPGELFF.

The chain has TRBV27 and TRBJ2-1; TRBD1 aligns across 10 bases. Germline-derived CDR1 and CDR2 are MNHEY and SMNVEV (reference sequence). Unmatched junction bases numbered 4, after V lost 1 base and J lost 7 bases. CDR3 length: 15 residues. CDR3 nucleotides: TGTGCCAGCAGTTTATGGACAGGGGGTAGGAATGAGCAGTTCTTC. Residues: CASSLWTGGRNEQFF.